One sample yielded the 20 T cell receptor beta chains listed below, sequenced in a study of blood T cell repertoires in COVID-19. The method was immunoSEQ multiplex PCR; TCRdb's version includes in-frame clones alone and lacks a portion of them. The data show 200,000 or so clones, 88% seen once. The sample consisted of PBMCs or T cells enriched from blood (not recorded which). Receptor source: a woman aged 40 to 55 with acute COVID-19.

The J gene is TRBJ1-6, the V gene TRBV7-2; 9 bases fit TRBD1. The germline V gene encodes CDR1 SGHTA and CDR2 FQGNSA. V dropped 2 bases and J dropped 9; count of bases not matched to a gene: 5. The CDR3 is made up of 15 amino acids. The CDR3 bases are TGTGCCAGCAGCTTAAGGACAGGGGATCCTTCACCCCTCCACTTT. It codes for CASSLRTGDPSPLHF.

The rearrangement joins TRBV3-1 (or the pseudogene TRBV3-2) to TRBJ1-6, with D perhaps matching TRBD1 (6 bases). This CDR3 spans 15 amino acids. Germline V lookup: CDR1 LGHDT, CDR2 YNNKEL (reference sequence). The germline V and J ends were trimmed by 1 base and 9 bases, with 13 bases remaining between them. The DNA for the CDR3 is TGTGCCAGCAGCCAAGGACAGGCGGTACGTTCACCCCTCCACTTT. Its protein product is CASSQGQAVRSPLHF.

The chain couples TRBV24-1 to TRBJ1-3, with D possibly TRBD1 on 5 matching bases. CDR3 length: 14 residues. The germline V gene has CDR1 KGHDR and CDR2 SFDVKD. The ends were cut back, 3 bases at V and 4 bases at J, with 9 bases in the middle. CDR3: CATSDTRQGNTIYF. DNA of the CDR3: TGTGCCACCAGTGATACCCGACAGGGAAACACCATATATTTT.

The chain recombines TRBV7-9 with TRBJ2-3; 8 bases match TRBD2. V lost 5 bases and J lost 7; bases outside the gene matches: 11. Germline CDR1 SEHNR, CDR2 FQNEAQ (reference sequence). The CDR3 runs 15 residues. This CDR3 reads CASSPPGGAWNTQYF. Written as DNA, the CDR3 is TGTGCCAGCAGCCCCCCCGGGGGGGCATGGAATACGCAGTATTTT.

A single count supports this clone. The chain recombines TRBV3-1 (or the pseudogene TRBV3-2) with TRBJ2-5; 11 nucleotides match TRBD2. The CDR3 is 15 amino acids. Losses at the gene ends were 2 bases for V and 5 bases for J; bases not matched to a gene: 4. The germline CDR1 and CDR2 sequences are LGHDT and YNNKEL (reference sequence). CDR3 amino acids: CASSQTSGGVETQYF. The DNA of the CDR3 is TGTGCCAGCAGCCAAACTAGCGGGGGCGTGGAGACCCAGTACTTC.

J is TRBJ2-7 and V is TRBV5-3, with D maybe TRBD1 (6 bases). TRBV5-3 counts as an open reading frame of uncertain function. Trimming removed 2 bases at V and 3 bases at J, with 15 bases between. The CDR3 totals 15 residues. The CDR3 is CARSFRGDRLYEQYF. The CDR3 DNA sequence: TGTGCCAGAAGCTTCAGGGGTGACAGACTCTACGAGCAGTACTTC.

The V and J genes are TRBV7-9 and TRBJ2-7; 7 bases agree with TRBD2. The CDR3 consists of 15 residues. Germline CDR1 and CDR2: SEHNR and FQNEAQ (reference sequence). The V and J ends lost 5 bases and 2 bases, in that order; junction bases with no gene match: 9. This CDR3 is CASSLGRKGTYEQYF. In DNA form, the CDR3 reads TGTGCCAGCAGCCTCGGGAGGAAGGGGACCTACGAGCAGTACTTC.

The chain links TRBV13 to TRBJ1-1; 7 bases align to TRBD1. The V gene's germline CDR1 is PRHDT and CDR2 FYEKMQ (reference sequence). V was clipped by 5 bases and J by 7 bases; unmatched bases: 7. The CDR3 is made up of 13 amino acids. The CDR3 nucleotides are TGTGCCAGCAGCGTTAGAAGGGACAGTGAAGCTTTCTTT. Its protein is CASSVRRDSEAFF.

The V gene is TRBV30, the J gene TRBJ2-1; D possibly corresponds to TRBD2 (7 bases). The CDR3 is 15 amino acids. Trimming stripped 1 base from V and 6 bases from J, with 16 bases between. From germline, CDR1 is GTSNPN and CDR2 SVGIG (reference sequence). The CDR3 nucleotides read TGTGCCTGGAGTGACTTAGTAAGGGGGGGCAATGAGCAGTTCTTC. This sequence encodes CAWSDLVRGGNEQFF.

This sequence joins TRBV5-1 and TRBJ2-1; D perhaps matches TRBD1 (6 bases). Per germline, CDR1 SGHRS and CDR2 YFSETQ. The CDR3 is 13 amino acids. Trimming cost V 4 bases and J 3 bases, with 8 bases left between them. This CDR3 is CASSVDSYNEQFF. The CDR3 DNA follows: TGCGCCAGCAGCGTGGACAGCTACAATGAGCAGTTCTTC.

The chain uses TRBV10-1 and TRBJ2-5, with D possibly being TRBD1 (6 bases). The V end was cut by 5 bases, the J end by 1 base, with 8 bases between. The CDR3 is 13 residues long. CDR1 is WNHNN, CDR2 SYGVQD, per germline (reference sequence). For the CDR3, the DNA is TGCGCCAGCAGTCAGGGGCGCCAAGAGACCCAGTACTTC. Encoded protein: CASSQGRQETQYF.

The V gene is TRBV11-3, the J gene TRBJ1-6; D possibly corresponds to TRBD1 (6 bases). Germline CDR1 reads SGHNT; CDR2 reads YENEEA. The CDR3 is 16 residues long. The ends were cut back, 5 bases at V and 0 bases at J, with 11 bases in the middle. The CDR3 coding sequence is TGTGCCAGCAGCCTTGGACAGAGCTCCTATAATTCACCCCTCCACTTT. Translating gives CASSLGQSSYNSPLHF.

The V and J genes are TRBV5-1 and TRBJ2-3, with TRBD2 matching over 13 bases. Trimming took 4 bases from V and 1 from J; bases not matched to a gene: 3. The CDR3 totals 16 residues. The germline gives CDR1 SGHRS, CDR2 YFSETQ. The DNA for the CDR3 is TGCGCCAGCAGCGTAGGGACTAGCGGGGGCACAGATACGCAGTATTTT. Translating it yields CASSVGTSGGTDTQYF.

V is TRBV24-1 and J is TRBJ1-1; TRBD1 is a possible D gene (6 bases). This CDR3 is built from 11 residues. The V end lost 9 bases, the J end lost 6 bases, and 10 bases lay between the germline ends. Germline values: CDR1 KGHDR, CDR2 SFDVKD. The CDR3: CATEWGPEAFF. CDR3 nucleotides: TGTGCCACCGAATGGGGGCCTGAAGCTTTCTTT.

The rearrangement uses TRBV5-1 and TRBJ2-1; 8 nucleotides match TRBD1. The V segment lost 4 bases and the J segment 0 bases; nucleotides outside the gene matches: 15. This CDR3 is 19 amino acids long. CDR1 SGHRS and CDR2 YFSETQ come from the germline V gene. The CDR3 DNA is TGCGCCAGCAGCCCAATGGGGGGACAGGCTGGAAGCTCCTACAATGAGCAGTTCTTC. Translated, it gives CASSPMGGQAGSSYNEQFF. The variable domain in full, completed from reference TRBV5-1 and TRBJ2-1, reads KAGVTQTPRYLIKTRGQQVTLSCSPISGHRSVSWYQQTPGQGLQFLFEYFSETQRNKGNFPGRFSGRQFSNSRSEMNVSTLELGDSALYLCASSPMGGQAGSSYNEQFFGPGTRLTVL.

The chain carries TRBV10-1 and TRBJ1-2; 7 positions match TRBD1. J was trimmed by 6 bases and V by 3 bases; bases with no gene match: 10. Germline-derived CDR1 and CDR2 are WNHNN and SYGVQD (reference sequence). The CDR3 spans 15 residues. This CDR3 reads CASSDQRQGWNGYTF. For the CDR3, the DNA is TGCGCCAGCAGTGACCAAAGACAGGGATGGAATGGCTACACCTTC.

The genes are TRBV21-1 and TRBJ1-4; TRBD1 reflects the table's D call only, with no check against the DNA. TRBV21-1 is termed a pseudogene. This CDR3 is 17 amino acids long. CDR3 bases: TGTGCCAGCAGCACCAGGGGACAGGGGCGGATTTTTGAAAAACTGTTTTTT. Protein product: CASSTRGQGRIFEKLFF.

The CDR3 bases are TGTGCCAGCAGCTTAGCGTCTATCAGGGACAGCCTGAGCTATGGCTACACCTTC. It codes for CASSLASIRDSLSYGYTF. This chain links TRBV7-9 with TRBJ1-2; 7 bases are a match to TRBD1. V lost 0 bases and J lost 4; bases outside the gene matches: 14. This CDR3 spans 18 amino acids. The germline CDR1 and CDR2 sequences are SEHNR and FQNEAQ (reference sequence).

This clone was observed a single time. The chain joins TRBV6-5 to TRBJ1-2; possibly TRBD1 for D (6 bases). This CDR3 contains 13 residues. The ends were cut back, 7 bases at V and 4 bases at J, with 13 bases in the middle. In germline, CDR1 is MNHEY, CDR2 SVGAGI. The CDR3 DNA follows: TGTGCCAGCAAAGGGGACAACCTCTATGGCTACACCTTC. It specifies CASKGDNLYGYTF.

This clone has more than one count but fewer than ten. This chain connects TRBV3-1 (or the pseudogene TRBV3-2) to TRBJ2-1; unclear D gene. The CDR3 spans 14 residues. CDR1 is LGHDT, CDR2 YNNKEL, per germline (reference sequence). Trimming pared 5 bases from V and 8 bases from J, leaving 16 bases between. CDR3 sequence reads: CASSLGLSQYEQFF. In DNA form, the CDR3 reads TGTGCCAGCAGCTTGGGCCTGAGTCAGTATGAGCAGTTCTTC.